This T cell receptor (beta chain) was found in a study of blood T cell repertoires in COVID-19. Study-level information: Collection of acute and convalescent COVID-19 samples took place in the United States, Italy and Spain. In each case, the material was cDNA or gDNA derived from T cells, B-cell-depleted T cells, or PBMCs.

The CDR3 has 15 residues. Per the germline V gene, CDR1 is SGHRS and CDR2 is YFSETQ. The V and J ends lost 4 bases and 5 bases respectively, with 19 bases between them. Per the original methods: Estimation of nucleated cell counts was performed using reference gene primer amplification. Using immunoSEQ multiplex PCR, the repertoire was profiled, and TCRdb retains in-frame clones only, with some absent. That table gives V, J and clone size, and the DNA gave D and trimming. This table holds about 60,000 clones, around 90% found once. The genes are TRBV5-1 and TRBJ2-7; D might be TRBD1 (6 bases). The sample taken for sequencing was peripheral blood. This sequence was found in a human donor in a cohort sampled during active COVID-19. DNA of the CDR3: TGCGCCAGCAGCGCGAGTATGGGGGCGTACAACGAGCAGTACTTC. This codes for CASSASMGAYNEQYF. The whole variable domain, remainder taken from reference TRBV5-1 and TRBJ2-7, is KAGVTQTPRYLIKTRGQQVTLSCSPISGHRSVSWYQQTPGQGLQFLFEYFSETQRNKGNFPGRFSGRQFSNSRSEMNVSTLELGDSALYLCASSASMGAYNEQYFGPGTRLTVT.